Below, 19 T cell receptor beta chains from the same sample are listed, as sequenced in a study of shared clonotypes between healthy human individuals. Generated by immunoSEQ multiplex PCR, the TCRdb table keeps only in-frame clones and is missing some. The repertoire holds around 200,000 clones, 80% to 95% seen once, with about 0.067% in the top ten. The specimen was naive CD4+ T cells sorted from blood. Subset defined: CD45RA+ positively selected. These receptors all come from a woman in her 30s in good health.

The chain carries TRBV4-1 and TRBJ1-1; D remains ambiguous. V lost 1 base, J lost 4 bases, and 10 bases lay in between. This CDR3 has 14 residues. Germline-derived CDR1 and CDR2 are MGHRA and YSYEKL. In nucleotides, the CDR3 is TGCGCCAGCAGCCAAGTACGTGGTGTCACTGAAGCTTTCTTT. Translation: CASSQVRGVTEAFF.

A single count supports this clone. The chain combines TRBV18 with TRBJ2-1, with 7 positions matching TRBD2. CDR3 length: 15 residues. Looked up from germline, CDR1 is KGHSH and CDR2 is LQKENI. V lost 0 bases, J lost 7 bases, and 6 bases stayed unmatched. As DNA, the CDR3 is TGTGCCAGCTCACCACCCGCGGGAGCTCGGAATGAGCAGTTCTTC. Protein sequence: CASSPPAGARNEQFF. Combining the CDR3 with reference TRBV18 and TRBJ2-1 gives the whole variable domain NAGVMQNPRHLVRRRGQEARLRCSPMKGHSHVYWYRQLPEEGLKFMVYLQKENIIDESGMPKERFSAEFPKEGPSILRIQQVVRGDSAAYFCASSPPAGARNEQFFGPGTRLTVL.

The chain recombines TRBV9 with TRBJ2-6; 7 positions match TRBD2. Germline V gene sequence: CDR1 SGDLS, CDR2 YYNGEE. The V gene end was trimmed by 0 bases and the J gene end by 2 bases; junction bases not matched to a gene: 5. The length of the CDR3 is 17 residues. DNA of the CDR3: TGTGCCAGCAGCGTAGGGCGGGAGAGGACTGGGGCCAACGTCCTGACTTTC. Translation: CASSVGRERTGANVLTF. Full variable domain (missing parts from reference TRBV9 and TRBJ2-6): DSGVTQTPKHLITATGQRVTLRCSPRSGDLSVYWYQQSLDQGLQFLIQYYNGEERAKGNILERFSAQQFPDLHSELNLSSLELGDSALYFCASSVGRERTGANVLTFGAGSRLTVL.

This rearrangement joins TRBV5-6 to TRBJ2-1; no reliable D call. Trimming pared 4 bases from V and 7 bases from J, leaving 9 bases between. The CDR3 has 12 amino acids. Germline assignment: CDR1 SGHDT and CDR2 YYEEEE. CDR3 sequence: CASSLSPNEQFF. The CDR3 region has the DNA TGTGCCAGCAGCCTATCACCGAATGAGCAGTTCTTC.

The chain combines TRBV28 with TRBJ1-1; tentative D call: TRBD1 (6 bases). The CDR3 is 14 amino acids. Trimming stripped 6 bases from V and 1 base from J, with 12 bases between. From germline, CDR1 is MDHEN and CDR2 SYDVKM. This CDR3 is CASRPGQANTEAFF. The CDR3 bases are TGTGCCAGCAGGCCGGGACAAGCGAACACTGAAGCTTTCTTT.

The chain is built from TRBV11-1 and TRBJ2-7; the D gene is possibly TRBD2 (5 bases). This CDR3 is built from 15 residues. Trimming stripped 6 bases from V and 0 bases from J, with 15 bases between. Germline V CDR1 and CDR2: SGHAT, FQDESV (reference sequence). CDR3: CASRLGRGSSYEQYF. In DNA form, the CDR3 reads TGTGCCAGCAGACTGGGCCGGGGAAGCTCCTACGAGCAGTACTTC.

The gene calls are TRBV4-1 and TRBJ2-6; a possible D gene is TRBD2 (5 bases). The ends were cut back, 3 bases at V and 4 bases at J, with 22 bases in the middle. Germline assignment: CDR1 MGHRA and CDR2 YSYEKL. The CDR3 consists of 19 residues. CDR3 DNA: TGCGCCAGCAGCCACCCCCCCCGGACGTTAAAGCGGGGGGCCAACGTCCTGACTTTC. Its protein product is CASSHPPRTLKRGANVLTF.

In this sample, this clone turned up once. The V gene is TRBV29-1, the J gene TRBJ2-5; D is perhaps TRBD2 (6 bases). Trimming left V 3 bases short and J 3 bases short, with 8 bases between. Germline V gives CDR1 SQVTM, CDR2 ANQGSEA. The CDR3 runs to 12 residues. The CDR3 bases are TGCAGCGTTGAGTGGGGGGAAGAGACCCAGTACTTC. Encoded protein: CSVEWGEETQYF.

CDR3 in amino acids: CASSSDRVLDGELFF. The CDR3 DNA reads TGTGCCAGCAGCTCCGACAGGGTGTTGGACGGGGAGCTGTTTTTT. The V call is TRBV7-9, the J call TRBJ2-2, with TRBD1 identical over 7 bases. Germline CDR1 and CDR2: SEHNR and FQNEAQ (reference sequence). The CDR3 spans 15 residues. J gave up 7 bases and V 4 bases, and 9 bases lay outside the gene matches.

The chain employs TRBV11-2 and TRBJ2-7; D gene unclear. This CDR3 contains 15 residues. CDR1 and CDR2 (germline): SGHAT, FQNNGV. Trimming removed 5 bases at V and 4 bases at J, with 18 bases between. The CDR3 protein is CASSLQYPTEYEQYF. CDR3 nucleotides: TGTGCCAGCAGCCTCCAATACCCAACAGAATACGAGCAGTACTTC.

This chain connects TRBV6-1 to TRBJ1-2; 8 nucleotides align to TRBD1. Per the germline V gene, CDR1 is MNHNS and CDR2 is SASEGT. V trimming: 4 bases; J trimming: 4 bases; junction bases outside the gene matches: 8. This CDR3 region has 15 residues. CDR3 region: CASSVEQGDLYGYTF. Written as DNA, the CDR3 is TGTGCCAGCAGTGTTGAACAGGGGGACCTCTATGGCTACACCTTC.

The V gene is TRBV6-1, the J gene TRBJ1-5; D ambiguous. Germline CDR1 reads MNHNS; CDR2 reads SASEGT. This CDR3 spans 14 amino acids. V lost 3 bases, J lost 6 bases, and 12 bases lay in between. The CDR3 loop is CASSDRSRPQPQHF. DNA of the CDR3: TGTGCCAGCAGTGACAGGTCCCGACCTCAGCCCCAGCATTTT.

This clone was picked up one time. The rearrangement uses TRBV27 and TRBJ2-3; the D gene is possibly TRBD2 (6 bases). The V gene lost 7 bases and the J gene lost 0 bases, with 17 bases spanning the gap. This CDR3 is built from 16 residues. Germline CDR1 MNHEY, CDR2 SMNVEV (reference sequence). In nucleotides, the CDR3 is TGTGCCAGCACCCTATCCTGGGACTCTAGCACAGATACGCAGTATTTT. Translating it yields CASTLSWDSSTDTQYF.

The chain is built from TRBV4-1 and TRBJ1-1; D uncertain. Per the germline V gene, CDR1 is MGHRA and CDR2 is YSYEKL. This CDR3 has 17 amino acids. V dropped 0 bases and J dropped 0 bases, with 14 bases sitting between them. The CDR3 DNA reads TGCGCCAGCAGCCAAGATACCGTCGCGGCAATGAACACTGAAGCTTTCTTT. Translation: CASSQDTVAAMNTEAFF.

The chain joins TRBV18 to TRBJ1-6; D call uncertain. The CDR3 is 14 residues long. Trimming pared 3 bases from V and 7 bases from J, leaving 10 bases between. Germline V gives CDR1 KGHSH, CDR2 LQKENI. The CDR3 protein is CASSPSSRNSPLHF. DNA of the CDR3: TGTGCCAGCTCACCGTCCTCGAGGAATTCACCCCTCCACTTT.

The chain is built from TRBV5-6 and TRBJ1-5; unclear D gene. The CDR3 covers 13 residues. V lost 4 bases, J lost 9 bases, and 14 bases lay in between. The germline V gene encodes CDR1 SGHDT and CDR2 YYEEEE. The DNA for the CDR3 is TGTGCCAGCAGCGTGGACTTTGTTTGGCCCCAGCATTTT. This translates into CASSVDFVWPQHF.

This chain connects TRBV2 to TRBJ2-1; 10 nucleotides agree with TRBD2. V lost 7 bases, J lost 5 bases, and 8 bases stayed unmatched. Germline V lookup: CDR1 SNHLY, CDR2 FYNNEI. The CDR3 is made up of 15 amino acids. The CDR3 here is CASILRSGRDNEQFF. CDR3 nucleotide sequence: TGTGCCAGCATCCTGAGGAGCGGGAGGGACAATGAGCAGTTCTTC.

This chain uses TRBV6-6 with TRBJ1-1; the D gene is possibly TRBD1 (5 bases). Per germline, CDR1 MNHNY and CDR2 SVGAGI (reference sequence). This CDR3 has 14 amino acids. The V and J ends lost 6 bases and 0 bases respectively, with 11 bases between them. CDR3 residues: CASRNRQLNTEAFF. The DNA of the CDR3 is TGTGCCAGCAGGAACCGACAGTTGAACACTGAAGCTTTCTTT.

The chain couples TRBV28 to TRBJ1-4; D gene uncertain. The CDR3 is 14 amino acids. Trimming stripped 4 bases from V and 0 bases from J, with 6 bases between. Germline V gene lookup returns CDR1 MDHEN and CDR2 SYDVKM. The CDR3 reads CASSWAATNEKLFF. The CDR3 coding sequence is TGTGCCAGCAGTTGGGCAGCAACTAATGAAAAACTGTTTTTT.